The entry below describes one TCR beta chain. TCRdb keeps only in-frame clones here, not all; method: immunoSEQ multiplex PCR. The table includes more than 1,200,000 clones, approximately 98.5% detected once. Trimming left V 5 bases short and J 3 bases short, with 13 bases between. Germline assignment: CDR1 MDHEN and CDR2 SYDVKM. This CDR3 is built from 14 residues. This sample was taken from a study of shared clonotypes between healthy human individuals. CD45RA-negative memory and CD45RA+ naive subsets were split from the CD4+ cells. Sequencing input: naive CD4+ T cells sorted from blood. The subset is: CD45RA+ positively selected. V usage is TRBV28 and J usage is TRBJ1-1; D remains unclear. This sequence originates from a man aged 25 to 45 in good health. CDR3 region: CASSGTGRYTEAFF. DNA of the CDR3: TGTGCCAGCAGTGGAACGGGGAGGTACACTGAAGCTTTCTTT.